What follows are 8 T cell receptor beta chains derived from one specimen sequenced in a study of cytomegalovirus exposure and HLA in healthy donors. A multiplex PCR was run with 60 Vbeta primers and 13 Jbeta primers. Clones were read by immunoSEQ multiplex PCR, and TCRdb kept only the in-frame ones, dropping some. The sample contains roughly 200,000 clones, roughly a tenth of which appear only once. The sequenced sample consisted of PBMCs. The receptors were gathered from a woman in her 30s in good health and CMV-seropositive.

The chain recombines TRBV11-2 with TRBJ2-7; possibly TRBD1 for D (6 bases). V lost 2 bases and J 2 bases, leaving 13 bases between the germline ends. This CDR3 contains 15 residues. Per germline, CDR1 SGHAT and CDR2 FQNNGV. The CDR3 DNA reads as TGTGCCAGCAGCTTATCGGCGACAGGAGCCTACGAGCAGTACTTC. Translating gives CASSLSATGAYEQYF. Filled out from reference TRBV11-2 and TRBJ2-7, the complete variable domain reads EAGVAQSPRYKIIEKRQSVAFWCNPISGHATLYWYQQILGQGPKLLIQFQNNGVVDDSQLPKDRFSAERLKGVDSTLKIQPAKLEDSAVYLCASSLSATGAYEQYFGPGTRLTVT.

This clone has only a few counts. The chain couples TRBV7-9 to TRBJ2-6, with D tentatively TRBD1 (6 bases). Germline CDR1 is SEHNR and CDR2 is FQNEAQ (reference sequence). The CDR3 has 15 residues. V was pared by 4 bases and J by 1 base, with 8 bases between. CDR3 bases: TGTGCCAGCAGCTCAGGACAGTCTGGGGCCAACGTCCTGACTTTC. Translating gives CASSSGQSGANVLTF.

This clone came up a few times. V gene TRBV27 combines with J gene TRBJ2-1, with TRBD2 matching 9 bases. V shed 0 bases and J 2 bases; nucleotides not matched to a gene: 2. This CDR3 is 16 amino acids long. The germline CDR1 and CDR2 sequences are MNHEY and SMNVEV (reference sequence). CDR3 nucleotide sequence: TGTGCCAGCAGTTTATCTCCTAGCGGGGCCTACAATGAGCAGTTCTTC. Translating it yields CASSLSPSGAYNEQFF.

The rearrangement joins TRBV30 to TRBJ2-2, with 7 nucleotides matching TRBD2. The CDR3 covers 14 residues. CDR1 and CDR2 (germline): GTSNPN, SVGIG (reference sequence). Losses at the gene ends were 0 bases for V and 8 bases for J; bases not matched to a gene: 6. DNA of the CDR3: TGTGCCTGGAGTGTACAGCCCGGGAGGGGGGAGCTGTTTTTT. This encodes CAWSVQPGRGELFF.

This clone occurred a few times. The chain recombines TRBV7-9 with TRBJ2-5; a possible D gene is TRBD2 (6 bases). This CDR3 has 15 amino acids. Germline CDR1 SEHNR, CDR2 FQNEAQ (reference sequence). The ends were cut back, 0 bases at V and 7 bases at J, with 15 bases in the middle. CDR3 region: CASSLALASDGTQYF. The CDR3, as DNA: TGTGCCAGCAGCTTAGCGTTGGCTAGCGACGGGACCCAGTACTTC.

The gene calls are TRBV30 and TRBJ1-2; D remains unclear. Trimming cost V 3 bases and J 2 bases, with 10 bases left between them. Germline V gene sequence: CDR1 GTSNPN, CDR2 SVGIG (reference sequence). CDR3 size: 13 residues. CDR3 residues: CAWRADGNYGYTF. The CDR3 DNA is TGTGCCTGGAGGGCCGACGGGAACTATGGCTACACCTTC. Filled out from reference TRBV30 and TRBJ1-2, the complete variable domain reads SQTIHQWPATLVQPVGSPLSLECTVEGTSNPNLYWYRQAAGRGLQLLFYSVGIGQISSEVPQNLSASRPQDRQFILSSKKLLLSDSGFYLCAWRADGNYGYTFGSGTRLTVV.

The chain joins TRBV9 to TRBJ2-1, with TRBD1 matching over 12 bases. Looked up from germline, CDR1 is SGDLS and CDR2 is YYNGEE. The CDR3 spans 16 residues. Unmatched junction bases numbered 7, after V lost 3 bases and J lost 6 bases. The CDR3 DNA sequence: TGTGCCAGCAGCGCTCCGGGACAGGGGGCGACCAATGAGCAGTTCTTC. Translating gives CASSAPGQGATNEQFF. The full variable domain, with the rest looked up from reference TRBV9 and TRBJ2-1, is DSGVTQTPKHLITATGQRVTLRCSPRSGDLSVYWYQQSLDQGLQFLIQYYNGEERAKGNILERFSAQQFPDLHSELNLSSLELGDSALYFCASSAPGQGATNEQFFGPGTRLTVL.

The DNA of the CDR3 is TGTGCCAGAAGCTTGGCCGTAGTAGCGGGGTCCGGAGAGACCCAGTACTTC. Amino acids: CARSLAVVAGSGETQYF. The chain employs TRBV5-3 and TRBJ2-5, with 8 nucleotides matching TRBD2. TRBV5-3 is known as an ORF, though its function is uncertain. CDR3 length equals 17 residues. The J segment lost 4 bases and the V segment lost 0 bases, leaving 11 bases of the junction unmatched.